Below, 30 T cell receptor beta chains from the same sample are listed, as sequenced in a study of blood T cell repertoires in COVID-19. Libraries were prepared by immunoSEQ multiplex PCR; TCRdb keeps only in-frame clonotypes and omits some of them. The sample contains some 300,000 clones, approximately 89% of which appear only once. The sequenced material came from PBMCs or T cells enriched from blood (not recorded which). The receptor set was obtained from a woman in her forties who had recovered from COVID-19.

The rearrangement links TRBV11-2 to TRBJ2-5; D may be TRBD2 (6 bases). CDR1 is SGHAT, CDR2 FQNNGV, per germline. The length of the CDR3 is 13 residues. V dropped 6 bases and J dropped 3 bases, with 11 bases sitting between them. Here the CDR3 DNA reads TGTGCCAGCAGGGTGGGACTCGAAGAGACCCAGTACTTC. Protein product: CASRVGLEETQYF.

This clone was counted a single time. This sequence joins TRBV10-2 and TRBJ2-1, with TRBD2 matching over 8 bases. Looked up from germline, CDR1 is WSHSY and CDR2 is SAAADI. V lost 3 bases to trimming and J lost 6 bases; unmatched junction nucleotides: 4. CDR3 length equals 14 residues. The CDR3 region is CASSEISGTNEQFF. The CDR3 DNA follows: TGCGCCAGCAGTGAAATTAGCGGGACCAATGAGCAGTTCTTC.

This chain uses TRBV9 with TRBJ1-1; TRBD1 is a possible D gene (5 bases). The germline V gene has CDR1 SGDLS and CDR2 YYNGEE. The V end was cut by 6 bases, the J end by 1 base, with 13 bases between. The CDR3 runs 14 residues. CDR3 in DNA: TGTGCCAGCACGTTACTTACAGGGAACACTGAAGCTTTCTTT. Its protein is CASTLLTGNTEAFF.

This rearrangement joins TRBV24-1 to TRBJ2-2; D gene ambiguous. The CDR3 has 13 amino acids. CDR1 and CDR2 from the germline V gene are KGHDR and SFDVKD. The V gene lost 1 base and the J gene lost 6 bases, with 5 bases spanning the gap. CDR3 region: CATSDFESGELFF. The CDR3 DNA follows: TGTGCCACCAGTGATTTCGAGTCCGGGGAGCTGTTTTTT.

This sequence joins TRBV2 and TRBJ2-7; maybe TRBD2 (5 bases). CDR1 is SNHLY and CDR2 is FYNNEI in the germline V gene. This CDR3 has 13 residues. V was shortened by 7 bases and J by 2 bases, with 12 bases between the two germline ends. The CDR3 bases are TGTGCCAGCAACGAGGGTAGGACCTACGAGCAGTACTTC. Translated, it gives CASNEGRTYEQYF.

The chain recombines TRBV28 with TRBJ2-7; D may be TRBD2 (7 bases). Per germline, CDR1 MDHEN and CDR2 SYDVKM. There are 15 residues in the CDR3. V was trimmed by 10 bases and J by 0 bases, leaving 19 bases between them. The CDR3 reads CAILNRGASSYEQYF. The CDR3 nucleotides are TGTGCCATTCTCAACCGGGGGGCGTCCTCCTACGAGCAGTACTTC.

The chain recombines TRBV6-5 with TRBJ2-1, with 11 bases lining up with TRBD2. V shed 6 bases and J 7 bases; nucleotides not matched to a gene: 8. The CDR3 totals 15 residues. Germline lookup yields CDR1 MNHEY and CDR2 SVGAGI. The CDR3 DNA is TGTGCCAGCAGCGTAGCGGGGGGGGTGGGGAATGAGCAGTTCTTC. Translation gives CASSVAGGVGNEQFF.

This chain links TRBV7-3 with TRBJ2-5; D may be TRBD2 (7 bases). The germline gives CDR1 SGHTA, CDR2 FQGTGA. The CDR3 sequence is 13 residues long. The V end was cut by 4 bases, the J end by 9 bases, with 15 bases between. The chain's CDR3 is CASSSLGGGAQYF. DNA of the CDR3: TGTGCCAGCAGCTCGCTTGGAGGGGGGGCCCAGTACTTC.

V and J are TRBV11-3 and TRBJ2-1; TRBD2 matches 14 bases. V lost 5 bases to trimming and J lost 2 bases; unmatched junction nucleotides: 8. CDR1 SGHNT and CDR2 YENEEA come from the germline V gene. The CDR3 spans 18 residues. CDR3 amino acids: CASSMGLAGELAYNEQFF. The DNA of the CDR3 is TGTGCCAGCAGCATGGGACTAGCGGGAGAGTTAGCCTACAATGAGCAGTTCTTC.

The chain has TRBV12-5 and TRBJ2-2; TRBD2 is a possible D gene (6 bases). Germline CDR1 reads LGHNT; CDR2 reads FRNRAP. CDR3 length: 14 amino acids. V lost 5 bases, J lost 2 bases, and 9 bases lay in between. The CDR3 sequence is CASGGTLNTGELFF. The CDR3 DNA follows: TGTGCTAGTGGTGGGACTTTAAACACCGGGGAGCTGTTTTTT.

This chain connects TRBV13 to TRBJ1-6; D is unclear. V lost 5 bases and J 5 bases, leaving 16 bases between the germline ends. Per germline, CDR1 PRHDT and CDR2 FYEKMQ (reference sequence). This CDR3 is built from 16 residues. The CDR3 reads CASSEQRASNNSPLHF. CDR3 bases: TGTGCCAGCAGCGAACAACGTGCTTCCAATAATTCACCCCTCCACTTT.

J is TRBJ2-1 and V is TRBV12-3 or TRBV12-4; tentatively, D is TRBD2 (6 bases). The CDR3 contains 11 residues. Trimming cost V 7 bases and J 10 bases, with 11 bases left between them. CDR3 nucleotide sequence: TGTGCCAGCACCTACCGGGGGGAGCAGTTCTTC. Protein product: CASTYRGEQFF.

This clone occurred a few times. This CDR3 is CASSIMGQGAYNSPLHF. The CDR3 DNA reads TGTGCCAGTAGTATCATGGGACAGGGGGCTTATAATTCACCCCTCCACTTT. The V and J genes are TRBV19 and TRBJ1-6, with 12 bases identical to TRBD1. Germline trimming cut 3 bases from V and 4 bases from J; bases unmatched to any gene: 4. The germline CDR1 and CDR2 sequences are LNHDA and SQIVND (reference sequence). This CDR3 has 17 residues.

A single count supports this clone. The chain recombines TRBV28 with TRBJ1-1, with D maybe TRBD1 (6 bases). V lost 7 bases to trimming and J lost 0 bases, with 15 bases between them. The germline V gene encodes CDR1 MDHEN and CDR2 SYDVKM. The CDR3 length is 15 residues. CDR3 region: CASIGGGHMNTEAFF. CDR3 nucleotides: TGTGCCAGCATCGGGGGGGGGCACATGAACACTGAAGCTTTCTTT.

The chain joins TRBV4-3 to TRBJ2-5, with 11 nucleotides matching TRBD1. This CDR3 is built from 17 residues. Germline trimming cut 0 bases from V and 5 bases from J; bases unmatched to any gene: 8. CDR1 and CDR2 (germline): LGHNA, YSLEER. The CDR3: CASSQDRGQGGEETQYF. CDR3 coding DNA: TGCGCCAGCAGCCAAGATAGGGGACAGGGGGGCGAGGAGACCCAGTACTTC.

The chain has TRBV3-1 (or the pseudogene TRBV3-2) and TRBJ2-5; 10 nucleotides align to TRBD2. The V and J ends lost 2 bases and 5 bases, in that order; junction bases with no gene match: 8. The V gene's germline CDR1 is LGHDT and CDR2 YNNKEL (reference sequence). The CDR3 spans 16 residues. The CDR3 protein is CASSQTLAGRGETQYF. In DNA form, the CDR3 reads TGTGCCAGCAGCCAAACACTAGCGGGGCGGGGGGAGACCCAGTACTTC.

The V gene is TRBV7-9, the J gene TRBJ1-1; D is ambiguous. Per the germline V gene, CDR1 is SEHNR and CDR2 is FQNEAQ (reference sequence). V was clipped by 3 bases and J by 4 bases, with 15 bases between them. There are 15 residues in the CDR3. DNA for the CDR3: TGTGCCAGCAGCTTGACTGAGGGTGCGGGCACTGAAGCTTTCTTT. Its translation: CASSLTEGAGTEAFF.

V is TRBV4-2 and J is TRBJ2-7; 9 nucleotides match TRBD1. CDR1 and CDR2 (germline): LGHNA, YNFKEQ. The CDR3 covers 15 residues. Trimming took 4 bases from V and 7 from J; bases not matched to a gene: 11. The CDR3 DNA reads TGTGCCAGCAGCCTGAGGGGACAGGGACTACGAGAGCAGTACTTC. Encoded protein: CASSLRGQGLREQYF.

The chain uses TRBV10-3 and TRBJ2-3; no definite D call. V was shortened by 0 bases and J by 5 bases, with 6 bases between the two germline ends. CDR3 size: 13 residues. Germline CDR1 and CDR2: ENHRY and SYGVKD. CDR3 region: CAISESAEDTQYF. In nucleotides, the CDR3 is TGTGCCATCAGTGAGTCGGCGGAAGATACGCAGTATTTT.

The V gene is TRBV5-6, the J gene TRBJ2-4; possibly TRBD2 for D (5 bases). The CDR3 length is 15 residues. The V end was cut by 2 bases, the J end by 7 bases, with 16 bases between. CDR1 SGHDT and CDR2 YYEEEE come from the germline V gene. CDR3 amino acids: CASSFIGVDFNIQYF. For the CDR3, the DNA is TGTGCCAGCAGCTTTATCGGGGTGGATTTCAACATTCAGTACTTC.

The chain employs TRBV7-2 and TRBJ1-5, with D unclear. The V and J ends lost 0 bases and 8 bases respectively, with 8 bases between them. The CDR3 extends over 13 amino acids. CDR1 is SGHTA and CDR2 is FQGNSA in the germline V gene. This CDR3 is CASSLAEREPQHF. In nucleotides, the CDR3 is TGTGCCAGCAGCTTAGCCGAACGGGAGCCCCAGCATTTT.

The V call is TRBV5-4, the J call TRBJ2-5; a possible D gene is TRBD1 (5 bases). V dropped 6 bases and J dropped 3 bases, with 12 bases sitting between them. CDR1 and CDR2 from the germline V gene are SGHNT and YYREEE (reference sequence). The CDR3 loop spans 13 amino acids. This chain's CDR3 is CASTNPTEETQYF. DNA for the CDR3: TGTGCCAGCACCAATCCGACAGAAGAGACCCAGTACTTC.

The chain couples TRBV7-8 to TRBJ1-5, with 8 bases matching TRBD1. The CDR3 spans 15 residues. V lost 1 base, J lost 5 bases, and 4 bases stayed unmatched. Germline values: CDR1 SGHVS, CDR2 FQNEAQ. The CDR3 loop is CASSLGRGQDQPQHF. DNA of the CDR3: TGTGCCAGCAGCTTAGGCAGGGGGCAGGATCAGCCCCAGCATTTT.

V and J are TRBV20-1 and TRBJ2-5; a weak D match, TRBD1 (6 bases). This CDR3 comprises 11 residues. Trimming removed 6 bases from V and 7 bases from J, with 12 bases in between. Per the germline V gene, CDR1 is DFQATT and CDR2 is SNEGSKA (reference sequence). The CDR3, as DNA: TGCAGTGCCACACTAGGGGGGACCCAGTACTTC. It encodes CSATLGGTQYF.

V is TRBV10-3 and J is TRBJ2-7, with D perhaps TRBD2 (5 bases). The V and J ends lost 7 bases and 7 bases respectively, with 20 bases between them. Germline V gives CDR1 ENHRY, CDR2 SYGVKD. CDR3 length equals 14 residues. The CDR3 DNA sequence: TGTGCCATCATTCCTGGACTGGGGTTTGGGGAGCAGTACTTC. Residues: CAIIPGLGFGEQYF.

The chain joins TRBV30 to TRBJ2-3, with 9 bases identical to TRBD1. The V segment lost 0 bases and the J segment 3 bases; nucleotides outside the gene matches: 4. The CDR3 runs 15 residues. CDR1 is GTSNPN, CDR2 SVGIG, per germline (reference sequence). DNA of the CDR3: TGTGCCTGGAGTGTACAGGGGGCCGGTACAGATACGCAGTATTTT. Its translation: CAWSVQGAGTDTQYF. Together with reference TRBV30 and TRBJ2-3, the CDR3 gives the full variable domain: SQTIHQWPATLVQPVGSPLSLECTVEGTSNPNLYWYRQAAGRGLQLLFYSVGIGQISSEVPQNLSASRPQDRQFILSSKKLLLSDSGFYLCAWSVQGAGTDTQYFGPGTRLTVL.

The chain is built from TRBV19 and TRBJ2-4, with TRBD1 identical over 9 bases. V trimming: 4 bases; J trimming: 1 base; junction bases outside the gene matches: 5. The CDR3 totals 16 residues. Per germline, CDR1 LNHDA and CDR2 SQIVND (reference sequence). The CDR3 loop is CASSTGDRAAKNIQYF. CDR3 coding DNA: TGTGCCAGTAGTACCGGGGACAGGGCGGCCAAAAACATTCAGTACTTC.

Details on this clone: Other DNA sequences within the sample encode an identical CDR3. This CDR3 is CASSLQSPNYGYTF. The CDR3 DNA reads as TGTGCCAGCAGTTTACAGTCTCCAAACTATGGCTACACCTTC. The chain carries TRBV28 and TRBJ1-2; D is uncertain. Germline lookup yields CDR1 MDHEN and CDR2 SYDVKM. V shed 2 bases and J shed 2 bases, with 9 bases lying between them. The CDR3 loop spans 14 amino acids.

This clone was picked up a small number of times. The rearrangement links TRBV7-2 to TRBJ2-1; TRBD1 might be the D (5 bases). V lost 2 bases to trimming and J lost 2 bases, with 10 bases between them. CDR1 is SGHTA, CDR2 FQGNSA, per germline. This CDR3 region has 15 residues. CDR3 sequence reads: CASSLQRGTYNEQFF. The CDR3 DNA sequence: TGTGCCAGCAGCTTACAAAGGGGAACCTACAATGAGCAGTTCTTC. Full variable domain (remainder filled in from reference TRBV7-2 and TRBJ2-1): GAGVSQSPSNKVTEKGKDVELRCDPISGHTALYWYRQSLGQGLEFLIYFQGNSAPDKSGLPSDRFSAERTGGSVSTLTIQRTQQEDSAVYLCASSLQRGTYNEQFFGPGTRLTVL.

This chain connects TRBV7-3 to TRBJ2-6; D possibly corresponds to TRBD2 (5 bases). Deletions cut 6 bases from V and 2 bases from J, with 17 bases between. CDR1 is SGHTA and CDR2 is FQGTGA in the germline V gene. This CDR3 is built from 17 residues. The CDR3 region is CASSPTPGVAGANVLTF. CDR3 nucleotide sequence: TGTGCCAGCAGTCCAACCCCCGGGGTGGCTGGGGCCAACGTCCTGACTTTC.